The present T cell receptor beta chain was sequenced within a study of glioma-infiltrating T cells after dendritic cell vaccination. Study-level findings and limits: Few patients contributed both blood and tumor specimens.

Fresh-frozen tumor tissue and more than two years of survival data were available for all. None of the glioblastoma patients had an isocitrate dehydrogenase mutation. PBMC were collected before vaccination, two weeks after the third vaccination, and at progression. Libraries were prepared by immunoSEQ multiplex PCR; TCRdb keeps only in-frame clonotypes and omits some of them. There are 85,000 to 110,000 clones in the sample; roughly 81% occur only once, and roughly 12% lies in the top ten. Notes on this clone: Antigen unknown.

Sequences were derived from blood, sampled before dendritic cell vaccination. The receptor's source is a human donor with glioblastoma.

The CDR3 reads CASSLLRLETQYF. In DNA form, the CDR3 reads TGTGCCAGCAGCTTGCTGCGGTTGGAGACCCAGTACTTC. The chain joins TRBV7-2 to TRBJ2-5, with D uncertain. Germline CDR1 and CDR2: SGHTA and FQGNSA. V dropped 3 bases and J dropped 5 bases, with 10 bases sitting between them. This CDR3 region has 13 residues.